This TCR beta chain was sequenced in a study of early T cells in non-severe SARS-CoV-2 infection (dated by TCRdb to the early 2020s). For the study in its entirety: Because TCR sequencing was done on bulk RNA from unsorted whole blood, the alpha and beta chains could not be paired. The full study reports these points: VDJdb matching was skewed toward anti-spike CD8 responses and likely underestimated virus-specific expansions, missing private and CD4 specificities.

The library was made by 5' RACE. Sequenced on a NextSeq 500. To correct for sequencing error and PCR bias, the TCR library protocol tagged individual cDNA molecules with unique molecular identifiers. TCR alpha and beta chains were both sequenced, and the abundances of alpha and beta sequences in each sample were closely correlated with each other. Under the source paper's analysis protocol: V gene, J gene and CDR3 annotation of TCR sequences was performed with Decombinator V4. TCRs were defined as expanded if a significant change between any two time points was detected under a Poisson model with p below 0.0001. TCR abundances were normalised to the total number of TCRs sequenced per sample and were expressed as counts per million. VDJdb, accessed 1 November 2021, was searched for CMV, EBV and SARS-CoV-2 annotated TCRs, excluding TCRs annotated for multiple antigens. TCRdb's own reprocessing of the public reads used fastp at Q25 and MiXCR and kept productive beta chains. For every CDR3 protein sequence, its rows merge into one entry that carries the most common genes and DNA. The V and J calls here are based on TCRdb, not the publication. This sample lists tens of thousands of distinct CDR3 sequences; around 14% were detected once. Together, the top ten hold 5.5% of the sample.

Set within a cohort of healthcare workers in London, UK, this nested case-control study involved weekly PCR testing of nasopharyngeal swabs along with blood sampling. Healthcare workers were recruited during the week of the UK lockdown, between 23 and 31 March 2020, and followed weekly for up to roughly 16 weeks. In the case of this clonotype: This receptor's antigen is unknown. No quality values exist for individual bases; no much larger clone is one base distant.

The TCR comes from an adult who was a healthcare worker with PCR-confirmed SARS-CoV-2 infection or an uninfected control (not recorded which). The sample comprised whole blood.

The CDR3 protein: CSAKTGGYNEQFF. The DNA sequence is as follows: TGCAGTGCTAAGACAGGGGGCTACAATGAGCAGTTCTTC. Here the chain combines TRBV20-1 and TRBJ2-1; 9 middle bases align to TRBD1. From V the trimming removes 4 bases and from J it removes 3 bases, while the gene matches leave 1 base of the junction unaccounted for. From the cysteine up to the phenylalanine, the CDR3 has a length of 13 residues. Only CDR3 DNA is held: 39 bases, read in frame from base 1. CDR1 and CDR2 (DFQATT, SNEGSKA) derive from the germline V gene (reference sequence).